These 4 T cell receptor beta chains share one sample of origin, sequenced in a study of CD8 T cells in ankylosing spondylitis. Using its own MiXCR run on the 5' RACE reads, TCRdb lists one record per CDR3 protein. Of some 130,000 distinct CDR3 sequences listed, roughly 13% are singletons. The sample was blood, either unsorted or a sorted T cell fraction (not recorded which). Source of these receptors: a female donor with ankylosing spondylitis or in good health (not recorded which).

This clonotype was detected many times. The rearrangement links TRBV12-3 or TRBV12-4 to TRBJ2-3; 8 nucleotides agree with TRBD1. Germline trimming cut 4 bases from V and 3 bases from J; bases unmatched to any gene: 6. The CDR3 is made up of 15 amino acids. The CDR3 reads CASSYGQGETDTQYF. The CDR3 DNA reads TGTGCCAGCAGTTATGGACAGGGAGAGACAGATACGCAGTATTTT.

This clonotype was detected only a few times. V is TRBV18 and J is TRBJ2-3; no definite D call. CDR3 size: 13 residues. CDR1 is KGHSH, CDR2 LQKENI, per germline. V was pared by 6 bases and J by 5 bases, with 12 bases between. The chain's CDR3 is CASSDRAEDTQYF. The CDR3 nucleotides are TGTGCCAGCTCCGACCGGGCTGAAGATACGCAGTATTTT. Full variable domain (remainder filled in from reference TRBV18 and TRBJ2-3): NAGVMQNPRHLVRRRGQEARLRCSPMKGHSHVYWYRQLPEEGLKFMVYLQKENIIDESGMPKERFSAEFPKEGPSILRIQQVVRGDSAAYFCASSDRAEDTQYFGPGTRLTVL.

This clonotype was observed a few times. V is TRBV12-3 or TRBV12-4 and J is TRBJ1-2, with a weak D call TRBD1 (5 bases). The V and J ends lost 1 base and 3 bases respectively, with 6 bases between them. The CDR3 has 13 residues. The CDR3 DNA follows: TGTGCCAGCAGTTTAGTGACAGACTATGGCTACACCTTC. Translated: CASSLVTDYGYTF.

This clonotype has only a few counts. The V call is TRBV2, the J call TRBJ1-2; D might be TRBD1 (6 bases). The CDR3 extends over 14 amino acids. V dropped 6 bases and J dropped 7 bases, with 18 bases sitting between them. Germline assignment: CDR1 SNHLY and CDR2 FYNNEI. CDR3 sequence reads: CASRLRGAVAGYTF. Written as DNA, the CDR3 is TGTGCCAGCAGACTGAGGGGGGCCGTCGCTGGCTACACCTTC.